Below are 5 T cell receptor beta chains sequenced from a single sample in a study of cytomegalovirus exposure and HLA in healthy donors. PCR employed 60 Vbeta and 13 Jbeta primers. TCRdb's copy holds only in-frame clones and misses some; the assay was immunoSEQ multiplex PCR. There are 200,000 to 250,000 clones in the sample; around four fifths occur only once, and more than 0.6% lies in the top ten. Sequences were obtained from PBMCs. These receptors all come from a boy between 2 and 10 years old in good health and CMV-seronegative.

This clone was picked up one time. Distinct nucleotide sequences in the sample also encode this CDR3. The rearrangement joins TRBV6-1 to TRBJ2-1, with 14 nucleotides matching TRBD2. The CDR3 has 18 residues. CDR1 MNHNS and CDR2 SASEGT come from the germline V gene. V lost 1 base, J lost 7 bases, and 9 bases stayed unmatched. The CDR3 loop reads CASSEEGLAGVIYNEQFF. The CDR3 bases are TGTGCCAGCAGTGAAGAGGGACTAGCGGGAGTCATATATAATGAGCAGTTCTTC.

The chain is built from TRBV7-9 and TRBJ2-1; 11 bases match TRBD2. The length of the CDR3 is 15 residues. Germline-derived CDR1 and CDR2 are SEHNR and FQNEAQ (reference sequence). Trimming at V came to 5 bases and at J to 5 bases, leaving 5 bases not matched to a gene. CDR3 nucleotide sequence: TGTGCCAGCAGCGACCGACTAGCGGGGCACAATGAGCAGTTCTTC. This gives the protein CASSDRLAGHNEQFF. Complete variable domain (other parts from reference TRBV7-9 and TRBJ2-1): DTGVSQNPRHKITKRGQNVTFRCDPISEHNRLYWYRQTLGQGPEFLTYFQNEAQLEKSRLLSDRFSAERPKGSFSTLEIQRTEQGDSAMYLCASSDRLAGHNEQFFGPGTRLTVL.

This sequence joins TRBV30 and TRBJ1-1; tentatively, D is TRBD1 (6 bases). CDR3 length: 19 amino acids. Germline V gene sequence: CDR1 GTSNPN, CDR2 SVGIG (reference sequence). V lost 5 bases and J lost 0, with 28 bases in between. CDR3 bases: TGTGCCTGGGCTTGGGTCGGGGACACCTTGAATAACATGAACACTGAAGCTTTCTTT. Translated, it gives CAWAWVGDTLNNMNTEAFF.

The V and J genes are TRBV10-3 and TRBJ2-7, with a weak D call TRBD1 (6 bases). In germline, CDR1 is ENHRY, CDR2 SYGVKD. CDR3 size: 15 residues. V was cut by 7 bases and J by 2 bases, with 18 bases left in between. CDR3 in amino acids: CAIKTETGPTYEQYF. DNA for the CDR3: TGTGCCATCAAAACAGAGACAGGACCCACCTACGAGCAGTACTTC.

CDR3 sequence reads: CASSLNQGYYEQYF. CDR3 in DNA: TGTGCCAGCAGCCTCAACCAGGGGTACTACGAGCAGTACTTC. The rearrangement joins TRBV11-1 to TRBJ2-7, with D possibly matching TRBD1 (6 bases). Looked up from germline, CDR1 is SGHAT and CDR2 is FQDESV (reference sequence). Trimming removed 5 bases at V and 3 bases at J, with 14 bases between. This CDR3 spans 14 amino acids.